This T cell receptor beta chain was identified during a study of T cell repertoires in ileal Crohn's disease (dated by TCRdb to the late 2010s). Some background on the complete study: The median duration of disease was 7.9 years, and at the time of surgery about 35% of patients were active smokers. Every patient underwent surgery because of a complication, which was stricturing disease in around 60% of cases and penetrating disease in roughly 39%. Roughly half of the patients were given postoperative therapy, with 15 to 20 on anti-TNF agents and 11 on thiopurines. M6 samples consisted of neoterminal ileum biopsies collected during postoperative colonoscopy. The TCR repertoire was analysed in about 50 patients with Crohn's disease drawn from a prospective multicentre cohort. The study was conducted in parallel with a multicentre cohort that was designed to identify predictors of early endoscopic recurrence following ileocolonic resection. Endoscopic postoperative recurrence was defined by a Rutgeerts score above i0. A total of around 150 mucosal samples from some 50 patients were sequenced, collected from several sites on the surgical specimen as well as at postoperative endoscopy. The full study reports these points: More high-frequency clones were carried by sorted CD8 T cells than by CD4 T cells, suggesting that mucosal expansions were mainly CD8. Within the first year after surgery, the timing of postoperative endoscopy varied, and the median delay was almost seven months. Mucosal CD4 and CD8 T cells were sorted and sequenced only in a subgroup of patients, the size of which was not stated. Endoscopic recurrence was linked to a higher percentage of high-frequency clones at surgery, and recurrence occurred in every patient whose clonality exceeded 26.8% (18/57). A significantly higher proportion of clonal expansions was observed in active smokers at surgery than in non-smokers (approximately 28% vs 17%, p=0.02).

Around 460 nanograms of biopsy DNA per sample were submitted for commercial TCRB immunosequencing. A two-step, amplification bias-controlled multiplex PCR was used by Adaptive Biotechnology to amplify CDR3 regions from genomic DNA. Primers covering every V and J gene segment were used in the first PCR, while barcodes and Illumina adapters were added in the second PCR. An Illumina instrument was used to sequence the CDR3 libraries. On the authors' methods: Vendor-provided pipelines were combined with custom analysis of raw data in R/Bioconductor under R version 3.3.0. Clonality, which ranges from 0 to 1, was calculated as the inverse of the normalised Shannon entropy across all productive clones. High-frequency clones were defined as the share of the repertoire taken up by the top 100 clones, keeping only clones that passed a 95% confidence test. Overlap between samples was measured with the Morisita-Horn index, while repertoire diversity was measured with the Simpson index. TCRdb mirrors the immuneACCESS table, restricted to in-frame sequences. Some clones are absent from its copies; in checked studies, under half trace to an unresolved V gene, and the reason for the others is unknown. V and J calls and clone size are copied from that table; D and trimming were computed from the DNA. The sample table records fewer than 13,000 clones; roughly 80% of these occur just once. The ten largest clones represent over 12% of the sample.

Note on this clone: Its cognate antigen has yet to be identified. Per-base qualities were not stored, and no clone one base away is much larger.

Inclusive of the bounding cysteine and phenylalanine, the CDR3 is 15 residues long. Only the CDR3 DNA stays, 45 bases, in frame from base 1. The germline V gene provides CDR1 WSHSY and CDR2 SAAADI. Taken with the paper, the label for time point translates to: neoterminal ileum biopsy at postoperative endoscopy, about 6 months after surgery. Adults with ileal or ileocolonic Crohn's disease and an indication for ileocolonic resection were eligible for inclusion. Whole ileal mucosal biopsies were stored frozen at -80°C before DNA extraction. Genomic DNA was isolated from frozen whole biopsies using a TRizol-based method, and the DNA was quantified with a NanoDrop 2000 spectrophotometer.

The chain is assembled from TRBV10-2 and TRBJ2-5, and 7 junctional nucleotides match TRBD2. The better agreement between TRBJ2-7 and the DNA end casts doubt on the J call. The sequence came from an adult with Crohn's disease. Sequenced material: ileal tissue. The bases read TGCGCCAGCAGCTCGCTAGCGGCGAGCTCCTACGAGCAGTACTTC. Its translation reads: CASSSLAASSYEQYF.